Each of the 21 T cell receptor beta chains below was sequenced from the same sample in a study of T cells in Graves' hyperthyroidism and ophthalmopathy. Amplified regions were TCR beta CDR3 sequences from RNA transcripts. The HTBI set primed first-round TCR CDR3 RT-PCR. One entry per CDR3 protein results from TCRdb running MiXCR on the multiplex PCR reads. The sample gives about 640,000 distinct CDR3 sequences, around 21% of which show up once; 34% is in the top ten. Sample: blood. Receptor source: a man aged 30 to 39 with Graves' ophthalmopathy.

V gene TRBV4-1 combines with J gene TRBJ2-7, with 11 nucleotides matching TRBD1. Germline loops: CDR1 MGHRA, CDR2 YSYEKL. The length of the CDR3 is 17 residues. Trimming took 0 bases from V and 4 from J; bases not matched to a gene: 8. The DNA of the CDR3 is TGCGCCAGCAGCCAAGAACCGTCCGGGACAGGGGGTTACGAGCAGTACTTC. Residues: CASSQEPSGTGGYEQYF.

This clonotype came up a few times. The germline gene is not matched at one end of the junction; a read error may be the cause. The genes are TRBV18 and TRBJ2-3; D gene uncertain. The germline CDR1 and CDR2 sequences are KGHSH and LQKENI. The CDR3 consists of 15 residues. The CDR3 bases are TGTGCCAGCTTCCCTAGGGCTAGTGGAGCAGATACACAGTATTTT. Encoded protein: CASFPRASGADTQYF.

This rearrangement joins TRBV28 to TRBJ2-7; TRBD1 agrees at 9 bases. The V segment lost 4 bases and the J segment 1 base; nucleotides outside the gene matches: 8. The CDR3 is made up of 16 amino acids. Germline CDR1 reads MDHEN; CDR2 reads SYDVKM. As DNA, the CDR3 is TGTGCCAGCAGTTCCCCCCCCGGGACAGGGTCCTACGAGCAGTACTTC. As protein: CASSSPPGTGSYEQYF.

This clonotype was counted ten times or more. This chain links TRBV20-1 with TRBJ2-7; 9 bases fit TRBD2. The CDR3 covers 14 residues. The V gene's germline CDR1 is DFQATT and CDR2 SNEGSKA (reference sequence). V was clipped by 3 bases and J by 3 bases; unmatched bases: 6. As DNA, the CDR3 is TGCAGTGCTAGGGGGGCTAGCGGGAACTACGAGCAGTACTTC. Encoded protein: CSARGASGNYEQYF.

This clonotype was seen only a few times. The chain has TRBV7-3 and TRBJ2-1, with 10 nucleotides matching TRBD1. The V gene end was trimmed by 3 bases and the J gene end by 4 bases; junction bases not matched to a gene: 3. The CDR3 has 15 amino acids. Germline loops: CDR1 SGHTA, CDR2 FQGTGA. The CDR3 is CASSFDRGQYNEQFF. CDR3 DNA sequence: TGTGCCAGCAGCTTTGACAGGGGGCAGTACAATGAGCAGTTCTTC.

This sequence joins TRBV20-1 and TRBJ1-2, with a weak D call TRBD1 (5 bases). Per the germline V gene, CDR1 is DFQATT and CDR2 is SNEGSKA (reference sequence). This CDR3 is 14 amino acids long. V was trimmed by 0 bases and J by 4 bases, leaving 12 bases between them. CDR3 loop: CSARDRAGSYGYTF. CDR3 bases: TGCAGTGCTAGAGATCGGGCAGGGAGCTATGGCTACACCTTC.

With respect to this clonotype: An end of the junction does not agree with germline; a read error may underlie this. The V and J genes are TRBV3-1 and TRBJ2-2; 10 positions agree with TRBD2. Germline-derived CDR1 and CDR2 are LGHDT and YNNKEL (reference sequence). CDR3 size: 16 residues. Here the CDR3 DNA reads TGTGCCAGCAGCCCGTCTAGCGGGAGAGTAGCGTGGGAGCCGTTTTTT. Translated: CASSPSSGRVAWEPFF.

This clonotype was counted between two and nine times. The missing conserved phenylalanine or tryptophan at the end of this CDR3 makes a read error likely. This rearrangement joins TRBV20-1 to TRBJ1-1; D is unresolved. CDR3 length: 11 residues. Per germline, CDR1 DFQATT and CDR2 SNEGSKA (reference sequence). Trimming left V 7 bases short and J 5 bases short, with 11 bases between. CDR3 residues: CSDSSGTEAFL. CDR3 sequence (DNA): TGCAGTGACTCGTCTGGAACTGAAGCTTTCCTT.

There are a few counts of this clonotype. The genes are TRBV24-1 and TRBJ1-5; 8 bases line up with TRBD1. CDR1 is KGHDR and CDR2 is SFDVKD in the germline V gene. The CDR3 runs to 16 residues. With V trimmed by 3 bases and J by 2 bases, 5 bases remained unmatched. The CDR3 spells CATSDRQGLGNQPQHF. The CDR3 region has the DNA TGTGCCACCAGTGATAGACAGGGGCTAGGCAATCAGCCCCAGCATTTT.

This clonotype was seen at least ten times. V and J are TRBV7-9 and TRBJ2-1; D uncertain. The length of the CDR3 is 11 residues. V lost 4 bases to trimming and J lost 10 bases, with 8 bases between them. Germline CDR1 SEHNR, CDR2 FQNEAQ (reference sequence). CDR3 sequence (DNA): TGTGCCAGCAGCTCGTGGACCGAGCAGTTCTTC. Translating it yields CASSSWTEQFF.

This clonotype came up a few times. The rearrangement links TRBV7-9 to TRBJ2-5; 7 bases are shared with TRBD1. The CDR3 totals 14 residues. With 4 bases clipped from V and 5 bases from J, the junction kept 7 bases outside the gene matches. Germline V CDR1 and CDR2: SEHNR, FQNEAQ (reference sequence). CDR3 sequence (DNA): TGTGCCAGCAGCTCGACAGGGAATATGGAGACCCAGTACTTC. Its translation is CASSSTGNMETQYF.

J is TRBJ2-7 and V is TRBV3-1; TRBD2 matches 9 bases. CDR3 size: 17 residues. Germline loops: CDR1 LGHDT, CDR2 YNNKEL (reference sequence). Trimming took 2 bases from V and 4 from J; bases not matched to a gene: 12. The CDR3 reads CASSQRRGIAGDYEQYF. The CDR3 DNA sequence: TGTGCCAGCAGCCAACGTCGGGGGATAGCGGGAGATTACGAGCAGTACTTC.

This clonotype occurred many times. The chain joins TRBV6-1 to TRBJ1-1, with no clear D. Trimming cost V 6 bases and J 4 bases, with 15 bases left between them. The CDR3 is made up of 14 amino acids. Germline V gives CDR1 MNHNS, CDR2 SASEGT. CDR3 protein: CASRRLIAGTEAFF. The CDR3 region has the DNA TGTGCCAGCAGGCGGCTGATAGCTGGCACTGAAGCTTTCTTT.

This clonotype was recorded at least ten times. The rearrangement links TRBV15 to TRBJ1-5, with D possibly TRBD1 on 6 matching bases. Germline CDR1 is LNHNV and CDR2 is YYDKDF (reference sequence). CDR3 size: 16 residues. Deletions cut 3 bases from V and 0 bases from J, with 12 bases between. CDR3: CATSRARQDSNQPQHF. The CDR3 nucleotides are TGTGCCACCAGCAGGGCGAGACAGGATAGCAATCAGCCCCAGCATTTT.

In its sample, this clonotype was seen many times. The CDR3 DNA sequence: TGTGCCAGCAGCTGGGGAGTCGGGGAGCTGTTTTTT. As protein: CASSWGVGELFF. The V and J genes are TRBV11-2 and TRBJ2-2, with TRBD2 as a possible D gene (5 bases). The CDR3 totals 12 residues. V dropped 4 bases and J dropped 7 bases, with 7 bases sitting between them. Per the germline V gene, CDR1 is SGHAT and CDR2 is FQNNGV.

This clonotype was detected ten times or more. This chain links TRBV2 with TRBJ1-5; D perhaps matches TRBD1 (6 bases). Germline V CDR1 and CDR2: SNHLY, FYNNEI. This CDR3 region has 14 residues. V lost 3 bases and J lost 14, with 20 bases in between. As DNA, the CDR3 is TGTGCCAGCAGTGAGGGGGCCCGGGGGATTGCTAAGCATTTT. Its protein product is CASSEGARGIAKHF.

This clonotype was seen more than once but under ten times. The V call is TRBV20-1, the J call TRBJ2-7; D is unclear. This CDR3 is built from 16 residues. Germline CDR1 is DFQATT and CDR2 is SNEGSKA (reference sequence). Trimming stripped 4 bases from V and 2 bases from J, with 21 bases between. CDR3 nucleotide sequence: TGCAGTGCTACCCCTTCGACGCGGAAAACGACCTACGAGCAGTACTTC. Its translation is CSATPSTRKTTYEQYF.

This clonotype was found a few times. This sequence joins TRBV4-1 and TRBJ1-5; weak D call: TRBD1 (5 bases). Looked up from germline, CDR1 is MGHRA and CDR2 is YSYEKL. Trimming pared 4 bases from V and 2 bases from J, leaving 12 bases between. CDR3 length: 15 amino acids. The CDR3 nucleotides read TGCGCCAGCAGCCTTCTTGGGGGTGGCAATCAGCCCCAGCATTTT. Protein sequence: CASSLLGGGNQPQHF.

The CDR3 protein is CASSGRGSNEKLFF. CDR3 sequence (DNA): TGTGCCAGCAGCGGAAGGGGGTCCAATGAAAAACTGTTTTTT. This rearrangement joins TRBV9 to TRBJ1-4; tentative D call: TRBD1 (6 bases). The CDR3 contains 14 residues. Trimming took 3 bases from V and 5 from J, leaving 11 bases between them. CDR1 SGDLS and CDR2 YYNGEE come from the germline V gene.

This clonotype was seen just once. CDR3 DNA sequence: TGTGCCAGCAGCCCCAACAGAGAAAACTATGGCTACACCTTC. This codes for CASSPNRENYGYTF. V and J are TRBV3-1 and TRBJ1-2; D is unresolved. Germline-derived CDR1 and CDR2 are LGHDT and YNNKEL (reference sequence). The CDR3 totals 14 residues. Between the trimmed V and J ends, which lost 4 bases and 2 bases, there was a span of 11 bases.

The chain joins TRBV5-1 to TRBJ2-1; 7 bases align to TRBD1. Germline CDR1 is SGHRS and CDR2 is YFSETQ. Unmatched junction bases numbered 5, after V lost 3 bases and J lost 8 bases. This CDR3 contains 13 residues. The CDR3: CASSWPQGDEQFF. DNA of the CDR3: TGCGCCAGCAGCTGGCCGCAGGGGGATGAGCAGTTCTTC.